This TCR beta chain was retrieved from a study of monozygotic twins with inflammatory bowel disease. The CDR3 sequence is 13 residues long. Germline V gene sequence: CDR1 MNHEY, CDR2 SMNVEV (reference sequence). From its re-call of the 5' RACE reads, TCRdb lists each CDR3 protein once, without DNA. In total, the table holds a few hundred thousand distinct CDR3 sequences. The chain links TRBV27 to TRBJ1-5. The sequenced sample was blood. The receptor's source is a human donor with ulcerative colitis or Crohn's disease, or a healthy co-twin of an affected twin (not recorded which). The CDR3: CASSFESNQPQHF.